The clone carrying this T cell receptor (beta chain) was observed many times. The data were obtained in a study of CD8+CD57+ T cells in acquired aplastic anemia. Genomic DNA provided the template from which TCR beta VDJ and CDR3 profiles were obtained. MiXCR, run by TCRdb on the reads, gives a single entry per CDR3 protein. The sample has some 220,000 distinct CDR3 sequences; roughly 35% are singletons. The clonotype comes from a human donor in good health, serving as a control. Sequenced: sorted CD4+, CD8+, or CD8+CD57+ T cells (not recorded which) from PBMCs.

For the CDR3, the DNA is TGCAGCGTTGGGACTCAACAGGGATCCTACGGCTACACCTTC. It specifies CSVGTQQGSYGYTF. V gene TRBV29-1 combines with J gene TRBJ1-2; weak D call: TRBD1 (6 bases). This CDR3 spans 14 amino acids. V lost 4 bases and J lost 8, with 20 bases in between. CDR1 SQVTM and CDR2 ANQGSEA come from the germline V gene. The full variable domain, completed using reference TRBV29-1 and TRBJ1-2, is SAVISQKPSRDICQRGTSLTIQCQVDSQVTMMFWYRQQPGQSLTLIATANQGSEATYESGFVIDKFPISRPNLTFSTLTVSNMSPEDSSIYLCSVGTQQGSYGYTFGSGTRLTVV.